What follows are 28 T cell receptor beta chains derived from one specimen sequenced in a study of T cells in Graves' hyperthyroidism and ophthalmopathy. TCR beta CDR3 region amplification was performed from RNA transcripts. First-round RT-PCR with HTBI primers amplified the TCR CDR3 region. TCRdb analysed the multiplex PCR reads with MiXCR anew, one entry per CDR3 protein. The sample has some 490,000 distinct CDR3 sequences; 15% to 20% are singletons. The sequencing input was blood. All receptors come from a woman aged 25 to 45 with Graves' ophthalmopathy.

This clonotype was counted ten times or more. V and J are TRBV7-8 and TRBJ2-1; D might be TRBD2 (5 bases). Germline CDR1 SGHVS, CDR2 FQNEAQ. The CDR3 covers 15 residues. Deletions cut 5 bases from V and 9 bases from J, with 20 bases between. The CDR3, as DNA: TGTGCCAGCAGCCAACGGACGGTGCGGGTGAGTGAGCAGTTCTTC. This codes for CASSQRTVRVSEQFF.

This clonotype was found many times. The chain has TRBV29-1 and TRBJ2-5; possible D gene TRBD1, 5 bases. This CDR3 contains 13 residues. The germline V gene has CDR1 SQVTM and CDR2 ANQGSEA. V shed 1 base and J shed 1 base, with 7 bases lying between them. The CDR3: CSVEVGAQETQYF. The CDR3, as DNA: TGCAGCGTTGAAGTAGGGGCCCAAGAGACCCAGTACTTC.

There are many counts of this clonotype. This sequence joins TRBV18 and TRBJ2-3; D gene uncertain. V gave up 4 bases and J gave up 9 bases, with 17 bases separating them. This CDR3 region has 14 residues. Per germline, CDR1 KGHSH and CDR2 LQKENI. Here the CDR3 DNA reads TGTGCCAGCTCACTCCTGAGTCCAACCGACACGCAGTATTTT. Translated, it gives CASSLLSPTDTQYF.

This clonotype was recorded many times. The chain recombines TRBV4-3 with TRBJ2-7; 8 bases align to TRBD1. J lost 4 bases, V lost 0 bases, and 8 bases had no gene match. The CDR3 is 16 amino acids. Germline loops: CDR1 LGHNA, CDR2 YSLEER. CDR3 amino acids: CASSQESSGQGYEQYF. The CDR3 DNA is TGCGCCAGCAGCCAAGAAAGTAGCGGACAGGGTTACGAGCAGTACTTC.

The CDR3 loop reads CASRRTEDYEQYF. The CDR3 DNA reads as TGTGCCAGCAGAAGGACAGAGGACTACGAGCAGTACTTC. The chain carries TRBV2 and TRBJ2-7, with D possibly TRBD1 on 6 matching bases. This CDR3 spans 13 amino acids. V lost 6 bases and J lost 3, with 12 bases in between. CDR1 is SNHLY and CDR2 is FYNNEI in the germline V gene.

This clonotype appeared many times. The chain has TRBV20-1 and TRBJ1-1; 9 nucleotides agree with TRBD1. V gave up 6 bases and J gave up 0 bases; unmatched junction bases: 8. Germline V gene sequence: CDR1 DFQATT, CDR2 SNEGSKA (reference sequence). The length of the CDR3 is 15 residues. The CDR3 coding sequence is TGCAGTGCGTTTAAGACAGGGGGGATGAACACTGAAGCTTTCTTT. This sequence encodes CSAFKTGGMNTEAFF.

This clonotype was detected ten times or more. V usage is TRBV5-1 and J usage is TRBJ2-1; TRBD2 agrees at 11 bases. The CDR3 spans 16 residues. V lost 4 bases and J lost 4; bases outside the gene matches: 7. The germline gives CDR1 SGHRS, CDR2 YFSETQ. The CDR3 region has the DNA TGCGCCAGCAGCGGCGGGACTAGCGGAATTTACAATGAGCAGTTCTTC. Protein sequence: CASSGGTSGIYNEQFF.

This chain connects TRBV7-9 to TRBJ2-6; D is possibly TRBD2 (6 bases). Germline V gene data show CDR1 as SEHNR and CDR2 as FQNEAQ (reference sequence). The ends were cut back, 5 bases at V and 0 bases at J, with 11 bases in the middle. There are 16 residues in the CDR3. The CDR3 spells CASSRETYSGANVLTF. The CDR3, as DNA: TGTGCCAGCAGCCGGGAGACGTACTCTGGGGCCAACGTCCTGACTTTC.

In this sample, this clonotype turned up a few times. The V call is TRBV9, the J call TRBJ2-2; D may be TRBD1 (6 bases). CDR1 and CDR2 (germline): SGDLS, YYNGEE. V was cut by 3 bases and J by 0 bases, with 9 bases left in between. The CDR3 consists of 15 residues. As DNA, the CDR3 is TGTGCCAGCAGCGAACAGGGCGCGAACACCGGGGAGCTGTTTTTT. It encodes CASSEQGANTGELFF.

At least ten counts were recorded for this clonotype. This rearrangement joins TRBV12-3 or TRBV12-4 to TRBJ1-5, with no clear D. This CDR3 has 13 residues. Trimming pared 6 bases from V and 3 bases from J, leaving 9 bases between. The CDR3 sequence is CASSSYTNQPQHF. CDR3 nucleotides: TGTGCCAGCAGCTCCTATACCAATCAGCCCCAGCATTTT.

This clonotype was counted at least ten times. The chain recombines TRBV18 with TRBJ2-5, with TRBD1 identical over 8 bases. This CDR3 is 16 amino acids long. The V gene end was trimmed by 0 bases and the J gene end by 4 bases; junction bases not matched to a gene: 7. Germline lookup yields CDR1 KGHSH and CDR2 LQKENI. CDR3 amino acids: CASSPPSGQGGETQYF. The CDR3 DNA follows: TGTGCCAGCTCACCACCGTCCGGACAGGGAGGAGAGACCCAGTACTTC.

The J gene is TRBJ1-5, the V gene TRBV7-8; D ambiguous. The CDR3 extends over 16 amino acids. Germline CDR1 reads SGHVS; CDR2 reads FQNEAQ. Trimming removed 3 bases at V and 2 bases at J, with 14 bases between. The CDR3 region has the DNA TGTGCCAGCAGCTTGGATTGGGTGGAGGGCAATCAGCCCCAGCATTTT. This codes for CASSLDWVEGNQPQHF.

This chain links TRBV6-2 or TRBV6-3 with TRBJ2-1; 7 nucleotides match TRBD1. The germline V gene encodes CDR1 MNHEY and CDR2 SVGEGT. This CDR3 is built from 15 residues. V gave up 6 bases and J gave up 5 bases; unmatched junction bases: 10. CDR3 in DNA: TGTGCCAGCAGCCCTACGGACAGGCGCCACAATGAGCAGTTCTTC. This encodes CASSPTDRRHNEQFF.

The V gene is TRBV6-1, the J gene TRBJ2-1, with D possibly TRBD2 on 5 matching bases. The V and J ends lost 6 bases and 12 bases respectively, with 12 bases between them. Germline values: CDR1 MNHNS, CDR2 SASEGT. The CDR3 runs 11 residues. The CDR3 region is CASRLLEVQFF. CDR3 DNA: TGTGCCAGCAGACTACTAGAGGTGCAGTTCTTC.

This clonotype appeared many times. The CDR3 reads CASNSEPNTEAFF. The CDR3 bases are TGTGCCAGCAATTCAGAACCGAACACTGAAGCTTTCTTT. The rearrangement uses TRBV6-1 and TRBJ1-1, with D unresolved. Germline CDR1 reads MNHNS; CDR2 reads SASEGT. The CDR3 loop spans 13 amino acids. With 7 bases removed from V and 1 base from J, the gap between germline ends came to 10 bases.

This clonotype was counted only a few times. This rearrangement joins TRBV20-1 to TRBJ2-3; the match to TRBD1 covers 9 bases. The germline V gene has CDR1 DFQATT and CDR2 SNEGSKA (reference sequence). Losses at the gene ends were 5 bases for V and 5 bases for J; bases not matched to a gene: 8. The CDR3 runs to 14 residues. CDR3 nucleotides: TGCAGTGCTGAACAGGGGGCACACGGAGATACGCAGTATTTT. It is translated as CSAEQGAHGDTQYF.

This chain uses TRBV25-1 with TRBJ2-1; D is unresolved. The V and J ends lost 6 bases and 6 bases respectively, with 18 bases between them. The CDR3 length is 15 residues. Per germline, CDR1 MGHDK and CDR2 SYGVNS. CDR3 amino acids: CASRAPGLGPNEQFF. The CDR3 DNA reads TGTGCCAGCAGGGCGCCGGGCCTAGGGCCCAATGAGCAGTTCTTC. The full variable domain, completed using reference TRBV25-1 and TRBJ2-1, is EADIYQTPRYLVIGTGKKITLECSQTMGHDKMYWYQQDPGMELHLIHYSYGVNSTEKGDLSSESTVSRIRTEHFPLTLESARPSHTSQYLCASRAPGLGPNEQFFGPGTRLTVL.

This clonotype has a count of ten or more. The rearrangement uses TRBV20-1 and TRBJ2-5, with 7 nucleotides matching TRBD1. CDR1 and CDR2 (germline): DFQATT, SNEGSKA (reference sequence). The V segment lost 0 bases and the J segment 5 bases; nucleotides outside the gene matches: 9. The CDR3 covers 15 residues. The CDR3 DNA reads TGCAGTGCTAGAGATCCAACCGGGACAGCGGAGACCCAGTACTTC. As protein: CSARDPTGTAETQYF.

The chain uses TRBV4-3 and TRBJ1-6; possibly TRBD1 for D (6 bases). V dropped 4 bases and J dropped 8 bases, with 18 bases sitting between them. Germline CDR1 is LGHNA and CDR2 is YSLEER. The CDR3 consists of 16 residues. CDR3 nucleotides: TGCGCCAGCAGCCCGGGGGGGGCGAGGATGGATTCACCCCTCCACTTT. Translated: CASSPGGARMDSPLHF.

On this clonotype: At one end, the junction sequence differs from germline, possibly due to a read error. The chain joins TRBV20-1 to TRBJ2-5; tentative D call: TRBD1 (6 bases). Germline V gene lookup returns CDR1 DFQATT and CDR2 SNEGSKA (reference sequence). The CDR3 spans 12 residues. The CDR3 DNA sequence: TGCAATGCTAGGGGGATCCAAGAGACCCAGTACTTC. Translation: CNARGIQETQYF.

This clonotype has a handful of counts. The CDR3, as DNA: TGTGCCAGCAGCTCAAGTTTCGGGGGGAAGGACACTGAAGCTTTCTTT. Amino acid sequence: CASSSSFGGKDTEAFF. The genes are TRBV7-9 and TRBJ1-1; D might be TRBD1 (5 bases). The CDR3 length is 16 residues. The V end lost 4 bases, the J end lost 3 bases, and 18 bases lay between the germline ends. Germline CDR1 SEHNR, CDR2 FQNEAQ (reference sequence).

This clonotype was seen ten or more times. The chain links TRBV10-2 to TRBJ2-1; 9 bases match TRBD2. Germline CDR1 WSHSY, CDR2 SAAADI. The CDR3 sequence is 14 residues long. With 7 bases clipped from V and 2 bases from J, the junction kept 3 bases outside the gene matches. CDR3 sequence reads: CASKASGTYNEQFF. In nucleotides, the CDR3 is TGCGCCAGCAAGGCTAGCGGGACCTACAATGAGCAGTTCTTC.

V usage is TRBV5-1 and J usage is TRBJ2-6, with D perhaps matching TRBD1 (6 bases). V lost 4 bases to trimming and J lost 2 bases, with 10 bases between them. Germline assignment: CDR1 SGHRS and CDR2 YFSETQ. CDR3 length: 15 residues. CDR3 residues: CASSRGTAGANVLTF. Written as DNA, the CDR3 is TGCGCCAGCAGCAGGGGGACCGCTGGGGCCAACGTCCTGACTTTC.

This clonotype occurred a few times. The CDR3 sequence: CASSAGTGAGNTIYF. The CDR3 DNA follows: TGTGCCAGCAGCGCCGGGACAGGGGCCGGAAACACCATATATTTT. V gene TRBV7-9 combines with J gene TRBJ1-3, with 10 bases aligning to TRBD1. Trimming at V came to 5 bases and at J to 4 bases, leaving 5 bases not matched to a gene. The CDR3 runs to 15 residues. The germline V gene has CDR1 SEHNR and CDR2 FQNEAQ (reference sequence).

There are many counts of this clonotype. The V gene is TRBV20-1, the J gene TRBJ2-1; TRBD2 aligns across 9 bases. Trimming cost V 5 bases and J 3 bases; bases outside gene matches: 17. Germline V gene lookup returns CDR1 DFQATT and CDR2 SNEGSKA (reference sequence). CDR3 length equals 18 residues. The CDR3 DNA reads TGCAGTGCTCCCGCCGGCCTAGCGGGATGGCTAGGCTACAATGAGCAGTTCTTC. Translation: CSAPAGLAGWLGYNEQFF.

This chain connects TRBV6-5 to TRBJ2-5; 14 positions match TRBD2. The CDR3 is 17 residues long. CDR1 is MNHEY and CDR2 is SVGAGI in the germline V gene. J gave up 4 bases and V 2 bases, and 6 bases lay outside the gene matches. The CDR3 DNA is TGTGCCAGCAGTTACGGGACTAGCGGGAGTCGCCTAGAGACCCAGTACTTC. It encodes CASSYGTSGSRLETQYF.

This clonotype occurred many times. The J gene is TRBJ2-3, the V gene TRBV24-1, with 9 bases identical to TRBD2. Looked up from germline, CDR1 is KGHDR and CDR2 is SFDVKD. The CDR3 spans 19 residues. The junction had 9 bases not matched to a gene; V was cut back by 0 bases and J by 0 bases. The chain's CDR3 is CATSDLPLRTSDSTDTQYF. DNA of the CDR3: TGTGCCACCAGTGATTTGCCCCTGCGGACTAGCGATAGCACAGATACGCAGTATTTT.

The chain recombines TRBV20-1 with TRBJ2-7; D unclear. V was pared by 4 bases and J by 1 base, with 5 bases between. The CDR3 totals 11 residues. Germline V lookup: CDR1 DFQATT, CDR2 SNEGSKA (reference sequence). CDR3 sequence reads: CSATRSYEQYF. CDR3 DNA: TGCAGTGCTACACGATCCTACGAGCAGTACTTC.